This entry lists 21 T cell receptor beta chains sequenced from one sample in a study of blood T cell repertoires in COVID-19. Method: immunoSEQ multiplex PCR; TCRdb's copy keeps in-frame clones and lacks some. Of about 180,000 clones in the sample, about 85% are singletons; the top ten hold roughly 2.8%. The sequenced sample consisted of peripheral blood. These receptor sequences come from a woman younger than 45 with active or convalescent COVID-19.

V gene TRBV11-3 combines with J gene TRBJ1-1, with D possibly being TRBD1 (5 bases). The CDR3 sequence is 17 residues long. Germline loops: CDR1 SGHNT, CDR2 YENEEA. Trimming cost V 4 bases and J 1 base, with 19 bases left between them. The CDR3 nucleotides read TGTGCCAGCAGCTCCTCTTTGACAGTCATGGGGAACACTGAAGCTTTCTTT. Translated: CASSSSLTVMGNTEAFF.

This chain links TRBV20-1 with TRBJ1-4; 11 positions agree with TRBD1. Looked up from germline, CDR1 is DFQATT and CDR2 is SNEGSKA (reference sequence). Losses at the gene ends were 3 bases for V and 8 bases for J; bases not matched to a gene: 8. The length of the CDR3 is 15 residues. The CDR3 DNA reads as TGCAGTGCTAGTCCAAGGACAGGGGGCGGAGAAAAACTGTTTTTT. Amino acid sequence: CSASPRTGGGEKLFF.

The chain has TRBV6-5 and TRBJ2-1; 13 nucleotides agree with TRBD2. The germline V gene has CDR1 MNHEY and CDR2 SVGAGI. V gave up 6 bases and J gave up 6 bases; unmatched junction bases: 5. This CDR3 has 15 residues. DNA for the CDR3: TGTGCCAGCAGCCAAGGACTAGCGGGAGTCAATGAGCAGTTCTTC. It yields the protein CASSQGLAGVNEQFF.

This rearrangement joins TRBV19 to TRBJ1-6; 10 nucleotides agree with TRBD1. CDR1 LNHDA and CDR2 SQIVND come from the germline V gene (reference sequence). The CDR3 contains 15 residues. The junction had 4 bases not matched to a gene; V was cut back by 4 bases and J by 7 bases. The CDR3 DNA sequence: TGTGCCAGTAGTAGAGCGGGACAGGGGAATTCACCCCTCCACTTT. As protein: CASSRAGQGNSPLHF. Full variable domain (rest looked up from reference TRBV19 and TRBJ1-6): DGGITQSPKYLFRKEGQNVTLSCEQNLNHDAMYWYRQDPGQGLRLIYYSQIVNDFQKGDIAEGYSVSREKKESFPLTVTSAQKNPTAFYLCASSRAGQGNSPLHFGNGTRLTVT.

The chain joins TRBV7-2 to TRBJ1-1; D might be TRBD1 (6 bases). V was clipped by 4 bases and J by 4 bases, with 13 bases between them. Germline CDR1 and CDR2: SGHTA and FQGNSA. CDR3 length equals 14 residues. The CDR3 region has the DNA TGTGCCAGCAGCTCCGCGGGGGGCGCCACTGAAGCTTTCTTT. Protein sequence: CASSSAGGATEAFF.

This clone occurred a few times. The gene calls are TRBV19 and TRBJ1-5; TRBD1 agrees at 7 bases. The CDR3 consists of 14 residues. The junction had 7 bases not matched to a gene; V was cut back by 5 bases and J by 6 bases. Germline V gene lookup returns CDR1 LNHDA and CDR2 SQIVND (reference sequence). This CDR3 reads CASSHQGEGQPQHF. CDR3 coding DNA: TGTGCCAGTAGTCATCAGGGGGAAGGTCAGCCCCAGCATTTT.

This rearrangement joins TRBV7-9 to TRBJ2-5; 10 bases fit TRBD1. CDR1 is SEHNR and CDR2 is FQNEAQ in the germline V gene (reference sequence). V gave up 3 bases and J gave up 3 bases; unmatched junction bases: 4. The CDR3 is made up of 15 amino acids. The CDR3 coding sequence is TGTGCCAGCAGCTTTCCGGGACAGGGGAAAGAGACCCAGTACTTC. It yields the protein CASSFPGQGKETQYF. The full variable domain, rest sourced from reference TRBV7-9 and TRBJ2-5, is DTGVSQNPRHKITKRGQNVTFRCDPISEHNRLYWYRQTLGQGPEFLTYFQNEAQLEKSRLLSDRFSAERPKGSFSTLEIQRTEQGDSAMYLCASSFPGQGKETQYFGPGTRLLVL.

The chain uses TRBV10-1 and TRBJ2-5; a possible D gene is TRBD1 (8 bases). There are 13 residues in the CDR3. Trimming stripped 6 bases from V and 4 bases from J, with 12 bases between. In germline, CDR1 is WNHNN, CDR2 SYGVQD (reference sequence). The CDR3 DNA sequence: TGCGCCAGCAGGGACAGGGAGGGAGAGACCCAGTACTTC. Translating gives CASRDREGETQYF.

This clone was seen a handful of times. The chain combines TRBV6-6 with TRBJ1-5; TRBD1 aligns across 8 bases. Losses at the gene ends were 5 bases for V and 0 bases for J; bases not matched to a gene: 9. This CDR3 has 17 amino acids. Looked up from germline, CDR1 is MNHNY and CDR2 is SVGAGI (reference sequence). The CDR3 DNA reads TGTGCCAGCAGTCACAGGGGGGTCCTTTATAGCAATCAGCCCCAGCATTTT. This translates into CASSHRGVLYSNQPQHF.

The chain carries TRBV18 and TRBJ1-4; 7 positions match TRBD1. The CDR3 sequence is 15 residues long. Per germline, CDR1 KGHSH and CDR2 LQKENI. After removal of 4 bases from V and 1 base from J, the junction contained 3 bases not matched to a gene. The DNA for the CDR3 is TGTGCCAGCTCACTCTGGACAGGAACTAATGAAAAACTGTTTTTT. It translates to CASSLWTGTNEKLFF.

The chain links TRBV28 to TRBJ1-6; D is perhaps TRBD1 (6 bases). Germline-derived CDR1 and CDR2 are MDHEN and SYDVKM. Trimming removed 6 bases at V and 7 bases at J, with 13 bases between. The CDR3 is 14 amino acids. This CDR3 is CASSKTGPNSPLHF. The CDR3 DNA reads as TGTGCCAGCAGCAAGACAGGTCCGAATTCACCCCTCCACTTT.

The rearrangement links TRBV5-5 to TRBJ1-2; 8 bases match TRBD1. Germline V gene sequence: CDR1 SGHKS, CDR2 YYEKEE (reference sequence). CDR3 size: 17 residues. After removal of 4 bases from V and 4 bases from J, the junction contained 15 bases not matched to a gene. The CDR3 loop reads CASSLGQGVEGVYGYTF. The CDR3 DNA follows: TGTGCCAGCAGCCTCGGACAGGGCGTTGAGGGCGTCTATGGCTACACCTTC.

This clone is a singleton in its sample. The J gene is TRBJ1-2, the V gene TRBV11-2; 8 nucleotides align to TRBD1. Germline-derived CDR1 and CDR2 are SGHAT and FQNNGV. This CDR3 is 16 amino acids long. The V and J ends lost 5 bases and 8 bases, in that order; junction bases with no gene match: 16. The CDR3 DNA reads as TGTGCCAGCAGCGGAATTCCGGGACAGGTGAATTCCGGCTACACCTTC. It specifies CASSGIPGQVNSGYTF.

This clone appeared a single time. This sequence joins TRBV5-1 and TRBJ1-1; unclear D gene. The CDR3 is 14 amino acids. Germline loops: CDR1 SGHRS, CDR2 YFSETQ. V lost 3 bases, J lost 2 bases, and 11 bases lay in between. CDR3 in DNA: TGCGCCAGCAGCTACACCAGCGGAAACACTGAAGCTTTCTTT. Translated, it gives CASSYTSGNTEAFF.

J is TRBJ1-2 and V is TRBV4-1; maybe TRBD1 (5 bases). This CDR3 comprises 16 residues. Germline-derived CDR1 and CDR2 are MGHRA and YSYEKL. The V and J ends lost 0 bases and 3 bases respectively, with 14 bases between them. CDR3 nucleotides: TGCGCCAGCAGCCAAGAGGTGCGGGGCCTTGACTATGGCTACACCTTC. Translated, it gives CASSQEVRGLDYGYTF.

This rearrangement joins TRBV3-1 (or the pseudogene TRBV3-2) to TRBJ2-1, with 9 bases aligning to TRBD2. The CDR3 has 16 residues. Per the germline V gene, CDR1 is LGHDT and CDR2 is YNNKEL (reference sequence). The ends lost 0 bases at V and 0 bases at J; junction bases unmatched: 0. CDR3 sequence (DNA): TGTGCCAGCAGCCAAGATAGCGGGAGCTCCTACAATGAGCAGTTCTTC. Translating gives CASSQDSGSSYNEQFF.

This clone occurred once. The rearrangement joins TRBV11-2 to TRBJ2-3, with 7 bases aligning to TRBD2. V was pared by 4 bases and J by 2 bases, with 6 bases of the junction left unmatched. Germline V gene data show CDR1 as SGHAT and CDR2 as FQNNGV. This CDR3 comprises 15 residues. CDR3 nucleotide sequence: TGTGCCAGCAGCTCCTTAGCGGGCCCCACAGATACGCAGTATTTT. Translating it yields CASSSLAGPTDTQYF.

This clone was detected only once. This rearrangement joins TRBV29-1 to TRBJ2-4; 9 bases are shared with TRBD1. The germline V gene has CDR1 SQVTM and CDR2 ANQGSEA. The CDR3 consists of 14 residues. J lost 15 bases, V lost 6 bases, and 18 bases had no gene match. This chain's CDR3 is CSVLGGDRALGGYF. The CDR3 nucleotides read TGCAGCGTCCTGGGTGGGGACAGGGCCCTGGGTGGGTACTTC.

As DNA, the CDR3 is TGCGCCAGCAGCACCGGGACAGACTATGGCTACACCTTC. This sequence encodes CASSTGTDYGYTF. This sequence joins TRBV5-1 and TRBJ1-2, with 7 bases lining up with TRBD1. Germline CDR1 and CDR2: SGHRS and YFSETQ. J lost 3 bases, V lost 4 bases, and 3 bases had no gene match. The CDR3 covers 13 residues. Full variable domain (missing parts from reference TRBV5-1 and TRBJ1-2): KAGVTQTPRYLIKTRGQQVTLSCSPISGHRSVSWYQQTPGQGLQFLFEYFSETQRNKGNFPGRFSGRQFSNSRSEMNVSTLELGDSALYLCASSTGTDYGYTFGSGTRLTVV.

This clone has only one observation. This chain links TRBV5-5 with TRBJ2-7; tentative D call: TRBD2 (5 bases). The germline gives CDR1 SGHKS, CDR2 YYEKEE (reference sequence). Trimming took off 2 bases at V and 2 bases at J, with 8 bases between the two ends. The CDR3 loop spans 13 amino acids. The CDR3 coding sequence is TGTGCCAGCAGCTTCGGGGTTCCCTACGAGCAGTACTTC. Its protein is CASSFGVPYEQYF. Variable domain in full (rest from reference TRBV5-5 and TRBJ2-7): DAGVTQSPTHLIKTRGQQVTLRCSPISGHKSVSWYQQVLGQGPQFIFQYYEKEERGRGNFPDRFSARQFPNYSSELNVNALLLGDSALYLCASSFGVPYEQYFGPGTRLTVT.

The chain joins TRBV3-1 (or the pseudogene TRBV3-2) to TRBJ1-1; TRBD1 might be the D (5 bases). The CDR3 contains 15 residues. The V gene lost 0 bases and the J gene lost 0 bases, with 8 bases spanning the gap. Germline CDR1 is LGHDT and CDR2 is YNNKEL (reference sequence). In DNA, the CDR3 is TGTGCCAGCAGCCAAGAGGGAGGGGTGAACACTGAAGCTTTCTTT. This encodes CASSQEGGVNTEAFF.